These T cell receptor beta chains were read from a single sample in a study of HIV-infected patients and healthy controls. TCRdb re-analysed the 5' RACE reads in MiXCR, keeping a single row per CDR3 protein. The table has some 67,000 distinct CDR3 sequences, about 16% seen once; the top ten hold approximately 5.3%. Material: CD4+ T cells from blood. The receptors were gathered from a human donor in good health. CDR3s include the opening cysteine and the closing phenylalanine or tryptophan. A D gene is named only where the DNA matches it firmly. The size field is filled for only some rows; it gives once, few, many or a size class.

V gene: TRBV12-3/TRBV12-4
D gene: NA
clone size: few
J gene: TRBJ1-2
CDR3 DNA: TGTGCCAGCAGTCCTCAGCTCTACCATGGCTACACCTTC
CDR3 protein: CASSPQLYHGYTF

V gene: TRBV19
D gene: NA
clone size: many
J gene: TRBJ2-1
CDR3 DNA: TGTGCCAGTAGTCCGGACTCACTAGCTTTTGATGAGCAGTTCTTC
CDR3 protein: CASSPDSLAFDEQFF

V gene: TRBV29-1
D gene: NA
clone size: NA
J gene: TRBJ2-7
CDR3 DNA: TGCAGCGTTGACAAACAGGGACACGAGCAGTACTTC
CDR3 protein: CSVDKQGHEQYF

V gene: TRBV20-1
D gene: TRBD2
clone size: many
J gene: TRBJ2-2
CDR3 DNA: TGCAGTGCCCGAGGACTAGCGGTGAACACCGGGGAGCTGTTTTTT
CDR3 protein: CSARGLAVNTGELFF

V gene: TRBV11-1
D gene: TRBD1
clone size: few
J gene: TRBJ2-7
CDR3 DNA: TGTGCCAGCAGCCCCGACAGGGGGCTTTATGAGCAGTACTTC
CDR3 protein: CASSPDRGLYEQYF

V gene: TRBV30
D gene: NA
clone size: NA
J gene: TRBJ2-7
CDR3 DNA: TGTGCCTGGAGTCTGACCGGGACATCCTACGAGCAGTACTTC
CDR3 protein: CAWSLTGTSYEQYF

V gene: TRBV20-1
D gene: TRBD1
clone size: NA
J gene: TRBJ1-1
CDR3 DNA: TGCAGTGCTCCCAGGGGGGGGCTTGTCACTGAAGCTTTCTTT
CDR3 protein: CSAPRGGLVTEAFF

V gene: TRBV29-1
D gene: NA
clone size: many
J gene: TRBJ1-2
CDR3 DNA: TGCAGCGTTGAACTCCATGAGCGCTATGGCTACACCTTC
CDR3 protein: CSVELHERYGYTF

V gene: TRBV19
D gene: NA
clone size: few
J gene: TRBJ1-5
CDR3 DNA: TGTGCCAGTAGTATAGATGTTCGAAGGGCTCAGCCCCAGCATTTT
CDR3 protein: CASSIDVRRAQPQHF

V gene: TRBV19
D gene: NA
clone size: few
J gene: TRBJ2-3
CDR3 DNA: TGTGCCAGTAGTACCCGGACAAGTTCGGCAGATACGCAGTATTTT
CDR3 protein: CASSTRTSSADTQYF

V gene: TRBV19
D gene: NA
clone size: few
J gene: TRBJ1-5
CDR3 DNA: TGTGCCAGTAGCCGCGTAGATAGCAATCAGCCCCAGCATTTT
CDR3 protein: CASSRVDSNQPQHF

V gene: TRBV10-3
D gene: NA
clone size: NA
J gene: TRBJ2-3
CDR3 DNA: TGTGCCATCACCAGACAGAGTAGCACAGATACGCAGTATTTT
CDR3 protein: CAITRQSSTDTQYF

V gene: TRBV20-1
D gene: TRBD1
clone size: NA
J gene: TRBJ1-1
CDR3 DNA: TGCAGTGCTAGTCAGGGGGCTCGCGCTGAAGCTTTCTTT
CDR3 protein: CSASQGARAEAFF

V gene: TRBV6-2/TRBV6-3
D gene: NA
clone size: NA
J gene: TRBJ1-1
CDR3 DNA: TGTGCCAGCGGCAGGGCCGGGGATGGCACTGAAGCTTTCTTT
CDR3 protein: CASGRAGDGTEAFF

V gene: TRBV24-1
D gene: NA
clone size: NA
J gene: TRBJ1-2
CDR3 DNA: TGTGCCACCAGTGATCGTGGGGGACGGAACTATGGCTACACCTTC
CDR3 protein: CATSDRGGRNYGYTF

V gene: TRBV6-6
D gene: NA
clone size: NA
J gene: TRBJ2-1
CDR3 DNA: TGTGCCAGCAGTCCTAACAATGAGCAGTTCTTC
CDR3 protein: CASSPNNEQFF

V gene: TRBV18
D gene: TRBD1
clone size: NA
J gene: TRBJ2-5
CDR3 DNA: TGTGCCAGCTCACCACCGGTGGACAGGGGAAGGACCCAGTACTTC
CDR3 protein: CASSPPVDRGRTQYF

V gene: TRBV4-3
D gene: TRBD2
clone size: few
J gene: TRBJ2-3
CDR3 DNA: TGCGCCAGCAGCCAAGATTCCAGCGGGGGGGCCTATACGCAGTATTTT
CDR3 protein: CASSQDSSGGAYTQYF

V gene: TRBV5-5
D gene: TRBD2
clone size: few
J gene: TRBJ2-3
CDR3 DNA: TGTGCCAGCAGATACGGCGGGGGGGCTATTGCAGATACGCAGTATTTT
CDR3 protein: CASRYGGGAIADTQYF

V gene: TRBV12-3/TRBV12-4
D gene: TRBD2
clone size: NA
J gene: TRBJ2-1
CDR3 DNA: TGTGCCAGCAGTTTCGGACTAGGATCTGTCAATGAGCAGTTCTTC
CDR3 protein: CASSFGLGSVNEQFF

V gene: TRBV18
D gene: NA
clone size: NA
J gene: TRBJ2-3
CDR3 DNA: TGTGCCAGCACTACCAACACAGATACGCAGTATTTT
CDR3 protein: CASTTNTDTQYF

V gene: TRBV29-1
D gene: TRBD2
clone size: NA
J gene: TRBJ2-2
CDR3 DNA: TGCAGCGTTGTAGGCGGGAGGGCCGCCACCGGGGAGCTGTTTTTT
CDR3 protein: CSVVGGRAATGELFF

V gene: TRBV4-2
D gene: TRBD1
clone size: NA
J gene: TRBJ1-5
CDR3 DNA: TGTGCCAGCAGCCAAGATGGAGGGACAGGTGTGTCGCCCCAGCATTTT
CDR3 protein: CASSQDGGTGVSPQHF

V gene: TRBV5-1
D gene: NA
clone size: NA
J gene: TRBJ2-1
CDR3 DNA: TGCGCCAGCAGGTGGGGGTCGACCCTTTTCGATGAGCAGTTCTTC
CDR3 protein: CASRWGSTLFDEQFF

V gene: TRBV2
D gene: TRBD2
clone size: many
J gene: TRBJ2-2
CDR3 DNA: TGTGCCAGCAGGACCAGCGGGAGTCGCACCGGGGAGCTGTTTTTT
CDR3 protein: CASRTSGSRTGELFF

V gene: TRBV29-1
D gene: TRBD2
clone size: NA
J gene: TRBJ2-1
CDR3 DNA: TGCAGCGTTGTGACTAGCGGGGGGACCTTAGAGTTCTTC
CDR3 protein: CSVVTSGGTLEFF

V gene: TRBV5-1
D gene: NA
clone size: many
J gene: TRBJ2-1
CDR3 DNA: TGCGCCAGCAGCGCCCCATGGACTGCCGCCTACAATGAGCAGTTCTTC
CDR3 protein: CASSAPWTAAYNEQFF

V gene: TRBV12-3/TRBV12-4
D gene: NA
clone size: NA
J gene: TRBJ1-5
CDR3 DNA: TGTGCCAGCAGTGGACAGAAATATAGCAATCAGCCCCAGCATTTT
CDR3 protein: CASSGQKYSNQPQHF

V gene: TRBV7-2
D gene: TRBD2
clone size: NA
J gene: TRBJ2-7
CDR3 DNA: TGTGCCAGCAGCTTAGCTAGAGCGGGAGGAAAGGGGCAGTACTTC
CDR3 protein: CASSLARAGGKGQYF

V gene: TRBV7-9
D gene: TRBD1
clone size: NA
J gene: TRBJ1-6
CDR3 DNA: TGTGCCAGCAGCCCTGGGGACAGCTCTAATTCACCCCTCCACTTT
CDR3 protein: CASSPGDSSNSPLHF

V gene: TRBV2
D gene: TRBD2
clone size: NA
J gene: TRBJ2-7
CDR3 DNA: TGTGCCAGCAGTCCCCGGACTAGCGGCCTCCACGAGCAGTACTTC
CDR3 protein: CASSPRTSGLHEQYF

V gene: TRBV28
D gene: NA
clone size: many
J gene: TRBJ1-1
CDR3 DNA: TGTGCCAGCAGTGCCTCCTGGGTGACGGAAGCTTTCTTT
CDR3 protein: CASSASWVTEAFF

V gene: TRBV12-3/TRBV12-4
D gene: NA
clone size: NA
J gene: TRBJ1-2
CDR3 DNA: TGTGCCAGCAGTTTCGGACAGACCCTCTATGGCTACACCTTC
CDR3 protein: CASSFGQTLYGYTF

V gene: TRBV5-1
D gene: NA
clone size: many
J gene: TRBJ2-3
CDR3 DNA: TGCGCCAGCAGCGGGTACAGGTCAGATACGCAGTATTTT
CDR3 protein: CASSGYRSDTQYF

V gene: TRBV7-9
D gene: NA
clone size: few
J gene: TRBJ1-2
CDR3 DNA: TGTGCCAGCAGCCTTTCTTCGGCAGACTCCTATGGCTACACCTTC
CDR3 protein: CASSLSSADSYGYTF

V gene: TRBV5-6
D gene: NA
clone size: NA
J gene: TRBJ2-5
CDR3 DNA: TGTGCCAGCAGCTTGGTTTACGGCGGACCCCAAGAGACCCAGTACTTC
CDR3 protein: CASSLVYGGPQETQYF

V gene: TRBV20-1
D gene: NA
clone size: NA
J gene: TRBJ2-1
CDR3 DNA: TGCAGTGCTAGTGGCGCGGTGGGTGAGCAGTTCTTC
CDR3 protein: CSASGAVGEQFF